These 22 T cell receptor beta chains came from one sample sequenced in a study of human T cells and chemical hapten exposure. TCRdb ran MiXCR on the RACE reads and lists one entry per CDR3 protein. The repertoire holds 150,000 to 200,000 distinct CDR3 sequences, approximately 15% seen once, with less than 2% in the top ten. Time point meaning: patch test 1, 2 weeks after DPC sensitization. Treatment denoted: therapeutic diphenylcyclopropenone sensitization with weekly scalp DPC. The source was whole blood, collected in connection with sensitization to the hapten diphenylcyclopropenone (DPC). The origin of the receptors is a woman aged 25 to 39 with alopecia areata. Some clones in this sample may be carry-over from other donors' samples.

The CDR3 bases are TGCGCCAGCAGCCCCCGGGACAGCACCTACGAGCAGTACTTC. Protein sequence: CASSPRDSTYEQYF. The J gene is TRBJ2-7, the V gene TRBV5-1; 7 bases line up with TRBD1. V was clipped by 4 bases and J by 2 bases; unmatched bases: 6. CDR3 length: 14 amino acids. Germline V gene data show CDR1 as SGHRS and CDR2 as YFSETQ.

There are many counts of this clonotype. The chain recombines TRBV7-9 with TRBJ1-4; no clear D. Trimming stripped 4 bases from V and 5 bases from J, with 17 bases between. In germline, CDR1 is SEHNR, CDR2 FQNEAQ (reference sequence). The length of the CDR3 is 16 residues. CDR3 region: CASSSFRRTENEKLFF. The CDR3 DNA sequence: TGTGCCAGCAGCTCCTTCAGAAGGACTGAGAATGAAAAACTGTTTTTT.

CDR3 residues: CASSGTAESELFF. The CDR3, as DNA: TGCGCCAGCAGCGGGACAGCGGAGTCGGAGCTGTTTTTT. V and J are TRBV10-1 and TRBJ2-2, with 7 bases that match TRBD1. The CDR3 is 13 residues long. V shed 6 bases, J shed 10 bases, and the junction held 8 bases outside the gene matches. Germline CDR1 WNHNN, CDR2 SYGVQD (reference sequence).

In its sample, this clonotype was seen a few times. CDR3 loop: CASSQEASTDTQYF. DNA for the CDR3: TGCGCCAGCAGCCAAGAGGCTAGCACAGATACGCAGTATTTT. The chain employs TRBV4-1 and TRBJ2-3; D is ambiguous. CDR1 MGHRA and CDR2 YSYEKL come from the germline V gene. The V end was cut by 0 bases, the J end by 0 bases, with 4 bases between. This CDR3 comprises 14 residues.

The chain employs TRBV2 and TRBJ2-3, with D hard to call. The V end was cut by 3 bases, the J end by 3 bases, with 13 bases between. This CDR3 contains 15 residues. The germline V gene encodes CDR1 SNHLY and CDR2 FYNNEI. The CDR3 DNA is TGTGCCAGCAGTGATCTAACAGCTAGGACAGATACGCAGTATTTT. This encodes CASSDLTARTDTQYF.

This clonotype was recorded a few times. The rearrangement joins TRBV7-3 to TRBJ2-3; maybe TRBD1 (6 bases). CDR3 length equals 15 residues. Looked up from germline, CDR1 is SGHTA and CDR2 is FQGTGA. V lost 5 bases to trimming and J lost 2 bases, with 14 bases between them. The chain's CDR3 is CASSKTGLSTDTQYF. CDR3 bases: TGTGCCAGCAGCAAGACAGGCCTTTCCACAGATACGCAGTATTTT.

The sample holds a few counts of this clonotype. CDR3 in amino acids: CASSSRNTEAFF. In nucleotides, the CDR3 is TGTGCCAGCAGTTCCCGGAACACTGAAGCTTTCTTT. The J gene is TRBJ1-1, the V gene TRBV6-2 or TRBV6-3; the D is unclear. Germline values: CDR1 MNHEY, CDR2 SVGEGT. Between the trimmed V and J ends, which lost 4 bases and 1 base, there was a span of 4 bases. The CDR3 is 12 amino acids.

The chain is built from TRBV10-3 and TRBJ1-3; 9 nucleotides line up with TRBD1. CDR1 ENHRY and CDR2 SYGVKD come from the germline V gene. Germline trimming cut 6 bases from V and 3 bases from J; bases unmatched to any gene: 3. CDR3 length equals 14 residues. The CDR3 nucleotides read TGTGCCATCAGCACGGACAGGGGTGGAAACACCATATATTTT. This codes for CAISTDRGGNTIYF.

There are a few counts of this clonotype. This rearrangement joins TRBV3-1 to TRBJ2-5; D is uncertain. Germline CDR1 is LGHDT and CDR2 is YNNKEL (reference sequence). The CDR3 has 11 amino acids. V dropped 0 bases and J dropped 4 bases, with 0 bases sitting between them. DNA of the CDR3: TGTGCCAGCAGCCAAGAAGAGACCCAGTACTTC. Encoded protein: CASSQEETQYF.

This sequence joins TRBV7-2 and TRBJ2-3, with 11 positions matching TRBD1. The junction had 5 bases not matched to a gene; V was cut back by 6 bases and J by 6 bases. The CDR3 extends over 14 amino acids. The germline gives CDR1 SGHTA, CDR2 FQGNSA. CDR3 coding DNA: TGTGCCAGCAGGTCGGACAGGGGGCCTGATACGCAGTATTTT. Amino acids: CASRSDRGPDTQYF.

Many counts were recorded for this clonotype. V gene TRBV14 combines with J gene TRBJ2-2, with 8 nucleotides matching TRBD2. With V trimmed by 1 base and J by 2 bases, 9 bases remained unmatched. This CDR3 has 18 amino acids. Germline CDR1 reads SGHDN; CDR2 reads FVKESK. CDR3 sequence (DNA): TGTGCCAGCAGCCAAGTTCGGTTAGCGGGGATTAACACCGGGGAGCTGTTTTTT. The encoded protein is CASSQVRLAGINTGELFF. Combining the CDR3 with reference TRBV14 and TRBJ2-2 gives the whole variable domain EAGVTQFPSHSVIEKGQTVTLRCDPISGHDNLYWYRRVMGKEIKFLLHFVKESKQDESGMPNNRFLAERTGGTYSTLKVQPAELEDSGVYFCASSQVRLAGINTGELFFGEGSRLTVL.

V usage is TRBV2 and J usage is TRBJ2-3; 7 bases are shared with TRBD1. The V gene's germline CDR1 is SNHLY and CDR2 FYNNEI. The CDR3 is made up of 15 amino acids. With V trimmed by 4 bases and J by 0 bases, 4 bases remained unmatched. The CDR3 DNA is TGTGCCAGCAGTGGGGGACAGATTAGCACAGATACGCAGTATTTT. Protein sequence: CASSGGQISTDTQYF.

The table lists this clonotype with many counts. The CDR3 region has the DNA TGTGCCAGCAGCTTGGACAGAGGGGCCACTGAAGCTTTCTTT. Translation: CASSLDRGATEAFF. This chain links TRBV7-2 with TRBJ1-1; a weak D match, TRBD1 (6 bases). This CDR3 is built from 14 residues. V was trimmed by 3 bases and J by 4 bases, leaving 12 bases between them. Germline assignment: CDR1 SGHTA and CDR2 FQGNSA.

In its sample, this clonotype was seen many times. The chain employs TRBV12-3 or TRBV12-4 and TRBJ1-1, with D possibly matching TRBD1 (6 bases). V lost 3 bases and J 0 bases, leaving 14 bases between the germline ends. This CDR3 has 16 amino acids. Here the CDR3 reads CASSFLGGSVNTEAFF. The CDR3 DNA follows: TGTGCCAGCAGTTTTCTGGGGGGCTCGGTGAACACTGAAGCTTTCTTT.

The sample holds many counts of this clonotype. The chain has TRBV12-3 or TRBV12-4 and TRBJ1-4; TRBD1 is a possible D gene (6 bases). The CDR3 length is 14 residues. V lost 5 bases and J lost 2, with 9 bases in between. The CDR3 sequence is CASSRGQTNEKLFF. CDR3 coding DNA: TGTGCCAGCAGTAGAGGACAGACTAATGAAAAACTGTTTTTT.

V gene TRBV5-6 combines with J gene TRBJ2-7; D gene ambiguous. CDR3 length: 15 residues. CDR1 SGHDT and CDR2 YYEEEE come from the germline V gene. Trimming took off 9 bases at V and 2 bases at J, with 21 bases between the two ends. The CDR3 DNA reads as TGTGCCACCCAGGTTGGTGGAAGCGTCACCTACGAGCAGTACTTC. Residues: CATQVGGSVTYEQYF.

This chain connects TRBV7-2 to TRBJ2-5; D gene ambiguous. CDR1 SGHTA and CDR2 FQGNSA come from the germline V gene. V dropped 7 bases and J dropped 2 bases, with 11 bases sitting between them. The CDR3 length is 13 residues. The CDR3 loop reads CASTKHLQETQYF. The DNA of the CDR3 is TGTGCCAGCACCAAACATCTACAAGAGACCCAGTACTTC.

This chain links TRBV20-1 with TRBJ1-4; D is ambiguous. The CDR3 loop spans 13 amino acids. The germline V gene encodes CDR1 DFQATT and CDR2 SNEGSKA (reference sequence). Trimming pared 1 base from V and 5 bases from J, leaving 8 bases between. CDR3 region: CSARVGGNEKLFF. The CDR3 DNA follows: TGCAGTGCTAGAGTAGGCGGCAATGAAAAACTGTTTTTT.

This clonotype has only a few counts. This sequence joins TRBV6-2 or TRBV6-3 and TRBJ1-1; D is perhaps TRBD1 (5 bases). CDR3 length: 14 residues. CDR1 and CDR2 from the germline V gene are MNHEY and SVGEGT. Trimming took off 5 bases at V and 0 bases at J, with 10 bases between the two ends. The CDR3 DNA sequence: TGTGCCAGCAGTCCGGGGCTAATGAACACTGAAGCTTTCTTT. Protein: CASSPGLMNTEAFF.

The chain joins TRBV12-5 to TRBJ1-5; 7 bases line up with TRBD1. The CDR3 has 13 residues. V was pared by 5 bases and J by 4 bases, with 2 bases of the junction left unmatched. In germline, CDR1 is LGHNT, CDR2 FRNRAP. The CDR3: CASGGTVNQPQHF. The CDR3 DNA follows: TGTGCTAGTGGTGGGACAGTGAATCAGCCCCAGCATTTT.

This clonotype was counted a few times. The rearrangement links TRBV28 to TRBJ1-2; 8 nucleotides align to TRBD1. CDR1 is MDHEN, CDR2 SYDVKM, per germline. The V segment lost 8 bases and the J segment 4 bases; nucleotides outside the gene matches: 9. The CDR3 is 14 amino acids. The CDR3 reads CASFPTGTGYGYTF. CDR3 DNA: TGTGCCAGCTTTCCTACCGGGACAGGCTATGGCTACACCTTC.

Only a few counts were recorded for this clonotype. At one end, the junction sequence differs from germline, possibly due to a read error. This chain joins TRBV6-1 and TRBJ2-1; possibly TRBD2 for D (6 bases). CDR1 and CDR2 from the germline V gene are MNHNS and SASEGT. The CDR3 loop spans 11 amino acids. DNA of the CDR3: TGCTCGCGCGGGGCTTGGGATGAGCAGTTCTTC. Translated, it gives CSRGAWDEQFF.